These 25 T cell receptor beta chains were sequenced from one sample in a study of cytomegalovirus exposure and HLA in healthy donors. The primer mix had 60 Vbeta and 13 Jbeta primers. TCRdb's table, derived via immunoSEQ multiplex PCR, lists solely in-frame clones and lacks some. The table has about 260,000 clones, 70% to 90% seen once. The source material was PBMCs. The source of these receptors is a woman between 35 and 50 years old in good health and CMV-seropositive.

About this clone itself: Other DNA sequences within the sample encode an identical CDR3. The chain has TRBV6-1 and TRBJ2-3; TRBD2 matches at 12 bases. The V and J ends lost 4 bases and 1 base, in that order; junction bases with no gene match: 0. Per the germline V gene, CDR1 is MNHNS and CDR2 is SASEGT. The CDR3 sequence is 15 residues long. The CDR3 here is CASSGLAGGTDTQYF. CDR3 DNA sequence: TGTGCCAGCAGTGGACTAGCGGGAGGCACAGATACGCAGTATTTT.

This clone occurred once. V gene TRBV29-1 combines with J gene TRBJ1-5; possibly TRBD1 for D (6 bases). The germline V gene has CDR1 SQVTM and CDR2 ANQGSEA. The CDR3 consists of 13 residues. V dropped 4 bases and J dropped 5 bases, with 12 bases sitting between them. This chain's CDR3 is CSVGRGSDQPQHF. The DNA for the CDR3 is TGCAGCGTTGGAAGGGGGAGCGATCAGCCCCAGCATTTT. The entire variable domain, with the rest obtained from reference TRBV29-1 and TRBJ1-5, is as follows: SAVISQKPSRDICQRGTSLTIQCQVDSQVTMMFWYRQQPGQSLTLIATANQGSEATYESGFVIDKFPISRPNLTFSTLTVSNMSPEDSSIYLCSVGRGSDQPQHFGDGTRLSIL.

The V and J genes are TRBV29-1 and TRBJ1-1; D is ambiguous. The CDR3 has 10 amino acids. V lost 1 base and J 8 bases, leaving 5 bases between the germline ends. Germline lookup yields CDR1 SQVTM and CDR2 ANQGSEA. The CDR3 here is CSVEVQEAFF. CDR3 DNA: TGCAGCGTTGAAGTCCAGGAAGCTTTCTTT.

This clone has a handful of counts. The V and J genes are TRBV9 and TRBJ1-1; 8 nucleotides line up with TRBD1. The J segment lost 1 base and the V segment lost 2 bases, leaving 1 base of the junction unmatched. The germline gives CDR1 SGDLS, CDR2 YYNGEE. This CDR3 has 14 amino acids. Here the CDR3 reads CASSVQGANTEAFF. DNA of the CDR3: TGTGCCAGCAGCGTCCAGGGGGCGAACACTGAAGCTTTCTTT.

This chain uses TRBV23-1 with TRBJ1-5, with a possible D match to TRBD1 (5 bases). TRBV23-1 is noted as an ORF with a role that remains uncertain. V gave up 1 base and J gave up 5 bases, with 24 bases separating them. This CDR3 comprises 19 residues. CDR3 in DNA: TGCGCCAGCAGTCAATTGAGGTCGGGCTGTTCAGGGCTCGATCAGCCCCAGCATTTT. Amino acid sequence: CASSQLRSGCSGLDQPQHF.

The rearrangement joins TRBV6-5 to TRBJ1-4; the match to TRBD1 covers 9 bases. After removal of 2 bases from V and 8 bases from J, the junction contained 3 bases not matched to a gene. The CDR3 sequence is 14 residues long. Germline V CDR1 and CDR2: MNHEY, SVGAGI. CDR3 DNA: TGTGCCAGCAGTTACCGGACAGGGGTGGAAAAACTGTTTTTT. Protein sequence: CASSYRTGVEKLFF.

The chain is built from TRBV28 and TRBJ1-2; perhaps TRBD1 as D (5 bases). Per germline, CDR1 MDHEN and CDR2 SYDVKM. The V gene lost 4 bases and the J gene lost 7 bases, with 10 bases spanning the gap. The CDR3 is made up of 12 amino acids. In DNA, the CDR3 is TGTGCCAGCAGTTGGGGGGAGCGTGGCTACACCTTC. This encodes CASSWGERGYTF.

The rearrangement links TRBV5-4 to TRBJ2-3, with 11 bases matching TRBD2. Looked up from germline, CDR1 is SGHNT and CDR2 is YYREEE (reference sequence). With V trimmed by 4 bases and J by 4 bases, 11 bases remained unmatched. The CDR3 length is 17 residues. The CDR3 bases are TGTGCCAGCAGCCCGCGGAGACTAGCGGGATCGGCAGATACGCAGTATTTT. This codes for CASSPRRLAGSADTQYF.

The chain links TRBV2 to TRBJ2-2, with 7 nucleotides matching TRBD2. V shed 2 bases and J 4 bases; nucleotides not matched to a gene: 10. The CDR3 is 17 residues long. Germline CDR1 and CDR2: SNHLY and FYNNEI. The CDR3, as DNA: TGTGCCAGCAGTGAAAAGGGCCTAGCGGTCTTCACCGGGGAGCTGTTTTTT. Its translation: CASSEKGLAVFTGELFF.

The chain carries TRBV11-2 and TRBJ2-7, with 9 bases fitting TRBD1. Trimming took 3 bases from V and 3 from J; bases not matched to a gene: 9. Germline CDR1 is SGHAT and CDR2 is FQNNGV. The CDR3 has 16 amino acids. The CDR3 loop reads CASSFLPGQGNYEQYF. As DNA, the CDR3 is TGTGCCAGCAGCTTCCTCCCGGGACAGGGTAACTACGAGCAGTACTTC. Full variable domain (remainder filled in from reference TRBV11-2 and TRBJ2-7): EAGVAQSPRYKIIEKRQSVAFWCNPISGHATLYWYQQILGQGPKLLIQFQNNGVVDDSQLPKDRFSAERLKGVDSTLKIQPAKLEDSAVYLCASSFLPGQGNYEQYFGPGTRLTVT.

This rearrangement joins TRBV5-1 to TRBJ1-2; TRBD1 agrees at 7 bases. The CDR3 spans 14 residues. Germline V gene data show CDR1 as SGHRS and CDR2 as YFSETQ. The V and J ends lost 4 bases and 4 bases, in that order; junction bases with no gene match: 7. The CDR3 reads CASSADRAGYGYTF. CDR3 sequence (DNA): TGCGCCAGCAGCGCCGACAGGGCGGGCTATGGCTACACCTTC.

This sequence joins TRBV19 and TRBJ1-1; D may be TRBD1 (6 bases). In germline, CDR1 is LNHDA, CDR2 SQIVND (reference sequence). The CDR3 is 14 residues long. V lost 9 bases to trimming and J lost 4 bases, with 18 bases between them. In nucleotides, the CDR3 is TGTGCCAGCAGCGCAGGGGCCTGGGGCACTGAAGCTTTCTTT. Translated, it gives CASSAGAWGTEAFF.

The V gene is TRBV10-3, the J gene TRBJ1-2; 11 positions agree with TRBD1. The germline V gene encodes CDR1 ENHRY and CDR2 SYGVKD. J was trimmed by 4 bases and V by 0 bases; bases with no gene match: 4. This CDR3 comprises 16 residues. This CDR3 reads CAISESPGTGGYGYTF. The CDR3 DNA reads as TGTGCCATCAGTGAGTCCCCCGGGACAGGGGGCTATGGCTACACCTTC.

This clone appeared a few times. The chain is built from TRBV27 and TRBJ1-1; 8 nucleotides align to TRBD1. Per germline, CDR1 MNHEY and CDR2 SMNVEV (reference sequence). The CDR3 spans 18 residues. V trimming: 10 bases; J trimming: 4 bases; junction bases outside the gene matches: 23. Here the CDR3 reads CATRNSPGGATSGTEAFF. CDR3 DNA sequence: TGTGCCACCAGAAACTCTCCAGGGGGCGCAACTTCGGGCACTGAAGCTTTCTTT.

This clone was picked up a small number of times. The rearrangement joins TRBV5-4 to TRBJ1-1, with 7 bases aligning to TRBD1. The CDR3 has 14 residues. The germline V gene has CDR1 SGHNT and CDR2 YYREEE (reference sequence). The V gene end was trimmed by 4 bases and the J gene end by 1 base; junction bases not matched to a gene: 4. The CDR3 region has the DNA TGTGCCAGCAGCCTCCGACAGGGGAACACTGAAGCTTTCTTT. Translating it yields CASSLRQGNTEAFF.

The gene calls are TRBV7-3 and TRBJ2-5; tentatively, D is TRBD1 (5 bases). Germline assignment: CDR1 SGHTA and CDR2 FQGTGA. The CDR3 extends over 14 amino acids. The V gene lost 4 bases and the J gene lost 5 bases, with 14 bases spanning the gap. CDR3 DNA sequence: TGTGCCAGCAGCTCAGGTGGGGCGCGGGAGACCCAGTACTTC. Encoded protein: CASSSGGARETQYF. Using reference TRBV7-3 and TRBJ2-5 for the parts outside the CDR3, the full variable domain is GAGVSQTPSNKVTEKGKYVELRCDPISGHTALYWYRQSLGQGPEFLIYFQGTGAADDSGLPNDRFFAVRPEGSVSTLKIQRTERGDSAVYLCASSSGGARETQYFGPGTRLLVL.

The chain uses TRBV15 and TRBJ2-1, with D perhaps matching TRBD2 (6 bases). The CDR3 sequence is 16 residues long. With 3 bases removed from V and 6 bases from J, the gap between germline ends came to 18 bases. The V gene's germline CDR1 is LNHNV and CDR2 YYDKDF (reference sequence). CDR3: CATSRAVAGPINEQFF. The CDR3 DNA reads TGTGCCACCAGCAGGGCTGTCGCGGGGCCGATCAATGAGCAGTTCTTC.

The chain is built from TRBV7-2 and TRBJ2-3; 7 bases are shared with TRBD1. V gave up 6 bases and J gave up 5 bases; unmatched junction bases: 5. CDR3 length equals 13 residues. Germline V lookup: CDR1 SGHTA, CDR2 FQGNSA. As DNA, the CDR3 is TGTGCCAGCAGTTACAGGGGTGGAGATACGCAGTATTTT. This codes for CASSYRGGDTQYF.

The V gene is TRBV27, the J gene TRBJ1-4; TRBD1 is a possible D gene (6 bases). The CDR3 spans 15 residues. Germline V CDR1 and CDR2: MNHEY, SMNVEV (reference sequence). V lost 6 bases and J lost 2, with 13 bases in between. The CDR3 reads CASRPAGATNEKLFF. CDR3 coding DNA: TGTGCCAGCAGACCAGCAGGGGCTACTAATGAAAAACTGTTTTTT. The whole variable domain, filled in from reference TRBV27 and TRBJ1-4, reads EAQVTQNPRYLITVTGKKLTVTCSQNMNHEYMSWYRQDPGLGLRQIYYSMNVEVTDKGDVPEGYKVSRKEKRNFPLILESPSPNQTSLYFCASRPAGATNEKLFFGSGTQLSVL.

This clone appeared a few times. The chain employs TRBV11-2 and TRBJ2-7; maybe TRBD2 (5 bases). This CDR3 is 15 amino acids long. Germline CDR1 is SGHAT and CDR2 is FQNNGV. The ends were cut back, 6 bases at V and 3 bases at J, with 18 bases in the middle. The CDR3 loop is CASRPTGGFGYEQYF. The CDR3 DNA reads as TGTGCCAGCAGGCCCACGGGCGGGTTCGGCTACGAGCAGTACTTC.

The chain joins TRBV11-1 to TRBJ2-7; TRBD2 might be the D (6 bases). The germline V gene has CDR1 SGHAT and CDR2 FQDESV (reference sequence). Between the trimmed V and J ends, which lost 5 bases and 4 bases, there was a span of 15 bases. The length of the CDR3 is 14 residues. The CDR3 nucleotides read TGTGCCAGCAGCACGGGGACGGAGGGATACGAGCAGTACTTC. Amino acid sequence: CASSTGTEGYEQYF.

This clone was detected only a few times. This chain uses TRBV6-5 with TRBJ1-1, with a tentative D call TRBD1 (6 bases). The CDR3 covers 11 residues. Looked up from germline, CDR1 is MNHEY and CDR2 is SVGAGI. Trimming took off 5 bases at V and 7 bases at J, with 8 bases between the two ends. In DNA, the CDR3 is TGTGCCAGCAGTCAGACAGGTGAAGCTTTCTTT. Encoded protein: CASSQTGEAFF.

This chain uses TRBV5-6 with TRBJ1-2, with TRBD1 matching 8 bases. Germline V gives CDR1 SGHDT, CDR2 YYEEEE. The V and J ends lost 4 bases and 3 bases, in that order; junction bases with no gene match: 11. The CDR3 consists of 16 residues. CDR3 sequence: CASSPLGRGLDYGYTF. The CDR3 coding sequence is TGTGCCAGCAGCCCCCTGGGCAGGGGGCTGGACTATGGCTACACCTTC.

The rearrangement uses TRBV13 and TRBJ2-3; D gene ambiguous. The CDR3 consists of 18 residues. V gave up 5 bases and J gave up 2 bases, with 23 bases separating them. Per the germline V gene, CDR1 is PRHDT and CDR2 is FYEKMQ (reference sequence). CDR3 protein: CASSNLPLSRGLTDTQYF. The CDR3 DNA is TGTGCCAGCAGCAACCTTCCCCTCTCGCGCGGCCTCACAGATACGCAGTATTTT.

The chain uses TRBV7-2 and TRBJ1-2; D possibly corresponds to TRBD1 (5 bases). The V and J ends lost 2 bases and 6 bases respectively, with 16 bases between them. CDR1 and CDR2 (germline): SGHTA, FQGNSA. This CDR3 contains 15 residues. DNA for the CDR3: TGTGCCAGCAGCTTATCACCGGGGGATTGGGATGGCTACACCTTC. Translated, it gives CASSLSPGDWDGYTF.